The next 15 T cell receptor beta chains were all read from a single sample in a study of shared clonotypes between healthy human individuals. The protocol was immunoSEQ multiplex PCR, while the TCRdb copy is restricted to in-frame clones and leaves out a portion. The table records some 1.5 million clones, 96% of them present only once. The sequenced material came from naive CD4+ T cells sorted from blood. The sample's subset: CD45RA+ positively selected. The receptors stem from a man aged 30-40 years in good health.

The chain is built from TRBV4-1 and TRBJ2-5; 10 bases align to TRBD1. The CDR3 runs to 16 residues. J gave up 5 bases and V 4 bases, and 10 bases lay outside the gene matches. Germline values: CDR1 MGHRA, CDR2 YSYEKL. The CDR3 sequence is CASSRDRGQGWETQYF. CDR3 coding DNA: TGCGCCAGCAGCCGCGACAGGGGGCAAGGGTGGGAGACCCAGTACTTC.

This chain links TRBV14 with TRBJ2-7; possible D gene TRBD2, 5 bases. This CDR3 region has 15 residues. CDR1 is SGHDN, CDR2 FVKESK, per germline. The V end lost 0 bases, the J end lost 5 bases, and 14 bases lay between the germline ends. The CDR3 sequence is CASSQDLGVSDEQYF. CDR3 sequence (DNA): TGTGCCAGCAGCCAAGATCTCGGGGTAAGCGACGAGCAGTACTTC.

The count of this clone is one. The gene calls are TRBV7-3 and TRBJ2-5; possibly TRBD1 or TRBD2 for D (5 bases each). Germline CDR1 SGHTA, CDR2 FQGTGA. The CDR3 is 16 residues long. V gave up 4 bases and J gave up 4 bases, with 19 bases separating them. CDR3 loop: CASSSISANGGETQYF. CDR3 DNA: TGTGCCAGCAGCTCCATTAGCGCCAATGGGGGAGAGACCCAGTACTTC.

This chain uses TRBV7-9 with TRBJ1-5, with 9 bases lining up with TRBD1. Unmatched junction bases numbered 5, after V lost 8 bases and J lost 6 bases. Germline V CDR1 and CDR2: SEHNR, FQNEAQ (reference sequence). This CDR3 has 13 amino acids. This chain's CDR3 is CASAPTGGQPQHF. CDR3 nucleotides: TGTGCCAGCGCCCCGACAGGGGGTCAGCCCCAGCATTTT. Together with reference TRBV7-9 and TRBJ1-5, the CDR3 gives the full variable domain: DTGVSQNPRHKITKRGQNVTFRCDPISEHNRLYWYRQTLGQGPEFLTYFQNEAQLEKSRLLSDRFSAERPKGSFSTLEIQRTEQGDSAMYLCASAPTGGQPQHFGDGTRLSIL.

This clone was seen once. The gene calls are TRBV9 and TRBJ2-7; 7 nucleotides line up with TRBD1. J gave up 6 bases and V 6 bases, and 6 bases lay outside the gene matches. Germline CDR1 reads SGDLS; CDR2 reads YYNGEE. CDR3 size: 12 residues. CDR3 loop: CASKGAGGEQYF. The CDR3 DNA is TGTGCCAGCAAGGGGGCAGGGGGCGAGCAGTACTTC.

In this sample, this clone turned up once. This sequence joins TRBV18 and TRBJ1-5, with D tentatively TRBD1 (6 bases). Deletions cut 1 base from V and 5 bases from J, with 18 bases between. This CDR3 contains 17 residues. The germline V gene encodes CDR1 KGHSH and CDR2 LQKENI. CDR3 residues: CASSPRRGGEKDQPQHF. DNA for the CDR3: TGTGCCAGCTCACCACGGAGAGGGGGGGAGAAGGATCAGCCCCAGCATTTT.

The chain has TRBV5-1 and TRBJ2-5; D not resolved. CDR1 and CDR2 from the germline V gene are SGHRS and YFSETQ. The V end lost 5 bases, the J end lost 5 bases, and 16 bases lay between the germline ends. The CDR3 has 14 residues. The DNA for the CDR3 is TGCGCCAGCAGGGGCAGCATGAGGTTCGAGACCCAGTACTTC. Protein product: CASRGSMRFETQYF. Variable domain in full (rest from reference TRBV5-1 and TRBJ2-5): KAGVTQTPRYLIKTRGQQVTLSCSPISGHRSVSWYQQTPGQGLQFLFEYFSETQRNKGNFPGRFSGRQFSNSRSEMNVSTLELGDSALYLCASRGSMRFETQYFGPGTRLLVL.

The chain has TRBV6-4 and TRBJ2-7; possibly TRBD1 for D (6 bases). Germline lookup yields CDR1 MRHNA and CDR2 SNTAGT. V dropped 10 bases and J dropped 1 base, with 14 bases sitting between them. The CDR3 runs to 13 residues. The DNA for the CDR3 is TGTGCCACCACCAGGGGAGTATCCTACGAGCAGTACTTC. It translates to CATTRGVSYEQYF.

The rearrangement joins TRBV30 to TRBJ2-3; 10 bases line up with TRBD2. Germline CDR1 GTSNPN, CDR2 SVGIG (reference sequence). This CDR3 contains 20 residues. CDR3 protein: CAGKREGQNEGKRGTDTQYF. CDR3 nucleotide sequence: TGTGCTGGAAAGCGGGAGGGCCAGAATGAGGGGAAGAGAGGCACAGATACGCAGTATTTT.

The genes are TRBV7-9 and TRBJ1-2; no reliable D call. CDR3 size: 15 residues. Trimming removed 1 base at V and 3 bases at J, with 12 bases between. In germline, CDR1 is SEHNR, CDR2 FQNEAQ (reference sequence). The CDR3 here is CASSLGAGADYGYTF. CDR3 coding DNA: TGTGCCAGCAGCTTAGGAGCAGGAGCGGACTATGGCTACACCTTC.

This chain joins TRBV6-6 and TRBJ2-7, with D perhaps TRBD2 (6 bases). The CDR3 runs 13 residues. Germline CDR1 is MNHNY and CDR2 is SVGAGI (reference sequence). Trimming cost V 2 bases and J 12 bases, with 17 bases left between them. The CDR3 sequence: CASSYAPEGQVYF. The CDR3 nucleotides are TGTGCCAGCAGTTACGCCCCGGAGGGTCAGGTGTACTTC.

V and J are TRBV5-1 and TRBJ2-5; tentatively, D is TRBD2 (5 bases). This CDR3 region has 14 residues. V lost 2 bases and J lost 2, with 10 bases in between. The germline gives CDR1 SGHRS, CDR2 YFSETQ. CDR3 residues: CASSFPGLQETQYF. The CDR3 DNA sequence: TGCGCCAGCAGCTTCCCCGGACTTCAAGAGACCCAGTACTTC.

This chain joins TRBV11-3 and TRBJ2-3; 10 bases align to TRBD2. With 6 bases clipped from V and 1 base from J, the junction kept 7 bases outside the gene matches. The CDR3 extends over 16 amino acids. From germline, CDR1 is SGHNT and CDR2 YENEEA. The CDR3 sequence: CASSRRTSGRTDTQYF. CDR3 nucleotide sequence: TGTGCCAGCAGTCGTCGGACTAGCGGACGCACAGATACGCAGTATTTT. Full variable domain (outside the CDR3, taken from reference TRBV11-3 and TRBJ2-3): EAGVVQSPRYKIIEKKQPVAFWCNPISGHNTLYWYLQNLGQGPELLIRYENEEAVDDSQLPKDRFSAERLKGVDSTLKIQPAELGDSAVYLCASSRRTSGRTDTQYFGPGTRLTVL.

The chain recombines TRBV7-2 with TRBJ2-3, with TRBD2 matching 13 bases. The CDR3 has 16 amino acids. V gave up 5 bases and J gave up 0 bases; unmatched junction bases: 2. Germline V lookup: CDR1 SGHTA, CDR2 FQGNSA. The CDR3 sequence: CASSEGLAGSTDTQYF. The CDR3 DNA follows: TGTGCCAGCAGCGAGGGACTAGCGGGAAGCACAGATACGCAGTATTTT.

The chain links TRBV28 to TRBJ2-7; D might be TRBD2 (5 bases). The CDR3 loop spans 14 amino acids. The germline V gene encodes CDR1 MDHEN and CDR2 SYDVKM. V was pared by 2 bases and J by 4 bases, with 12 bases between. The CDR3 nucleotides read TGTGCCAGCAGTTTACTCCTGGGAGAGTACGAGCAGTACTTC. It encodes CASSLLLGEYEQYF.